This entry concerns a single T cell receptor (beta chain). Its recognized antigen is unknown. It has no much larger one-base neighbor in the sample; base qualities were not kept. The sample comes from a study of Ad26.COV2.S vaccination and SARS-CoV-2 variants (dated by TCRdb to about 2021). Some background on the complete study: Donors in the vaccine arm were drawn from COV1001, a multicentre, randomized, double-blind, placebo-controlled phase I-IIa trial testing Ad26.COV2.S in healthy adults. Ad26.COV2.S was administered intramuscularly at a dose of 5x10^10 or 1x10^11 viral particles, either as one shot or as two shots given 56 days apart. Sequencing of the TCRbeta repertoire served to evaluate the specificity and breadth of SARS-CoV-2-reactive T cell receptors following Ad26.COV2.S vaccination. The TCR-sequenced set comprised around 30 samples: 19 Ad26.COV2.S vaccine recipients, 5 placebo recipients and 8 SARS-CoV-2 convalescent individuals. Trial participants were randomized into five groups of five: low-dose or high-dose Ad26.COV2.S given once or twice, or placebo on both occasions. Throughout the experiments and outcome assessment, investigators stayed blinded to trial group allocation.

The study at large found these results: The study was not powered for comparison of responses between vaccine doses or regimens. Ad26.COV2.S recipients had higher spike-specific TCR breadth than placebo recipients (P = 0.0014). Vaccine and placebo recipients had comparable non-spike TCR breadth, which fits with the vaccine containing only spike. After vaccination, substantial breadth of spike-specific CD8+ and CD4+ T cell responses was reported. According to the authors, total T cell responses may have been underestimated by the TCR breadth and depth analyses.

The immunoSEQ Assay was the method used to sequence TCRbeta CDR3 regions. After extraction, genomic DNA underwent amplification by bias-controlled multiplex PCR, followed by high-throughput sequencing. In the authors' own workflow: Collapsing and filtering of sequences were performed to quantify the absolute abundance of each unique TCRbeta CDR3 region. Usable DNA was measured by amplifying reference genes present in all nucleated cells, and TCRbeta template counts were normalized to that usable DNA to estimate T cell fraction. Repertoire TCRs were annotated as SARS-CoV-2-specific by exact matching of V gene, CDR3 amino acid sequence and J gene to a known reactive TCR set. The reference SARS-CoV-2 TCR set came from MIRA and was filtered for enrichment in COVID-19-positive ImmuneCODE repertoires, removing public or cross-reactive TCRs. Using the MIRA antigens, annotated TCRs were further analysed by specific ORF or by position within an ORF. Breadth was defined as annotated unique rearrangements over total unique productive rearrangements; depth was the summed frequency of those rearrangements. TCR breadth was compared between groups using two-sided Wilcoxon rank-sum tests. The table was pulled from immuneACCESS by TCRdb, which kept in-frame rearrangements only. Such tables lose some clones; where checked, under half of the loss comes from unresolved V genes, and the rest has no known cause. That table gives V, J and clone size, and the DNA gave D and trimming. For this sample the table gives hundreds of thousands of clones, of which roughly 90% were detected only once. The ten biggest clones cover around 6.4% of the sample.

Taken with the paper, the label for treatment or condition translates to: some 20 received Ad26.COV2.S at low or high dose, single or two shots; roughly 5 received placebo; per-sample allocation not given. Repertoires of vaccine and placebo recipients were sequenced from samples collected on day 63 after the first injection. Between 29 July and 7 August 2020, Cohort 1b enrolled some 25 adults aged 18-55 years at one site in Boston, USA. As a vaccine, Ad26.COV2.S was a replication-incompetent adenovirus type 26 vector that expressed a prefusion-stabilized SARS-CoV-2 spike protein derived from the original Wuhan strain. The receptor was isolated from a person between 18 and 65 years old who received the Ad26.COV2.S COVID-19 vaccine or a placebo. The specimen comprised peripheral blood, sampled in a trial of Ad26.COV2.S vaccine versus placebo.

The CDR3 protein is CARDSPTEAFF. DNA sequence: TGTGCCCGGGACAGTCCCACTGAAGCTTTCTTT. The chain uses TRBV30 and TRBJ1-1; 7 nucleotides in the junction match TRBD1. The CDR3 spans 11 residues, from the cysteine through the phenylalanine. Only the CDR3 region is kept as DNA, spanning 33 bases read in frame from base 1. CDR1 and CDR2 are drawn from the germline V gene (reference sequence): GTSNPN, SVGIG. V and J are trimmed by 8 bases and 4 bases, and the gene matches miss 4 bases of the junction.